What follows are 29 T cell receptor beta chains derived from one specimen sequenced in a study of patients and donors after allogeneic stem cell transplantation. TCRdb independently ran MiXCR on the RT-PCR reads; one entry per CDR3 protein. The data contain about 400,000 distinct CDR3 sequences, more than 15% of them singletons. Source material: blood, either unsorted or a sorted T cell fraction (not recorded which). These receptors all come from a human donor who was either an allogeneic HSCT recipient or a stem cell or donor lymphocyte infusion donor (not recorded which). It is not recorded whose cells these are; they may come from a transplant donor.

This clonotype was counted between two and nine times. This chain links TRBV27 with TRBJ2-1; tentatively, D is TRBD2 (6 bases). The germline V gene has CDR1 MNHEY and CDR2 SMNVEV (reference sequence). The CDR3 length is 15 residues. V lost 2 bases to trimming and J lost 1 base, with 9 bases between them. CDR3 nucleotides: TGTGCCAGCAGTTTAATGGGGGGTTCCTACAATGAGCAGTTCTTC. Its protein is CASSLMGGSYNEQFF.

The sample holds a few counts of this clonotype. V is TRBV7-8 and J is TRBJ1-3; 7 nucleotides line up with TRBD1. The V gene end was trimmed by 5 bases and the J gene end by 2 bases; junction bases not matched to a gene: 6. This CDR3 comprises 15 residues. CDR1 is SGHVS and CDR2 is FQNEAQ in the germline V gene. CDR3 in amino acids: CASSDQGGAGNTIYF. The CDR3 coding sequence is TGTGCCAGCAGCGATCAGGGGGGAGCTGGAAACACCATATATTTT.

This clonotype was picked up many times. The V and J genes are TRBV12-3 or TRBV12-4 and TRBJ2-5; D gene uncertain. Trimming shortened V by 7 bases and J by 0 bases, and 12 bases separated the two germline ends. This CDR3 is built from 14 residues. CDR3: CASTKAQYQETQYF. In DNA, the CDR3 is TGTGCCAGCACCAAAGCCCAGTACCAAGAGACCCAGTACTTC.

V is TRBV7-9 and J is TRBJ2-7, with TRBD2 matching over 9 bases. This CDR3 region has 13 residues. Germline trimming cut 4 bases from V and 7 bases from J; bases unmatched to any gene: 5. Germline CDR1 SEHNR, CDR2 FQNEAQ (reference sequence). The chain's CDR3 is CASSSLAGWEQYF. CDR3 sequence (DNA): TGTGCCAGCAGCTCTCTAGCGGGATGGGAGCAGTACTTC.

The chain joins TRBV9 to TRBJ2-5, with 9 bases aligning to TRBD2. The junction had 5 bases not matched to a gene; V was cut back by 0 bases and J by 2 bases. CDR3 length equals 16 residues. The germline V gene has CDR1 SGDLS and CDR2 YYNGEE. As DNA, the CDR3 is TGTGCCAGCAGCGTAGCGGCGGGGGGGAAGCAAGAGACCCAGTACTTC. Its translation is CASSVAAGGKQETQYF.

The chain employs TRBV7-8 and TRBJ2-3; 8 positions match TRBD2. The CDR3 is made up of 13 amino acids. Trimming cost V 7 bases and J 3 bases; bases outside gene matches: 3. Germline values: CDR1 SGHVS, CDR2 FQNEAQ. CDR3 sequence: CASMAGGTDTQYF. The CDR3 DNA reads as TGTGCCAGCATGGCGGGAGGAACAGATACGCAGTATTTT.

This clonotype was observed a few times. At one end the junction does not follow the germline gene, possibly because of a read error. This chain connects TRBV29-1 to TRBJ1-2; D call uncertain. CDR3 length equals 8 residues. In germline, CDR1 is SQVTM, CDR2 ANQGSEA. The CDR3 coding sequence is TGCAGCGTTGAAGTTGGGAAATTC. It translates to CSVEVGKF.

The V and J genes are TRBV6-2 or TRBV6-3 and TRBJ2-5; D is perhaps TRBD1 (6 bases). The germline CDR1 and CDR2 sequences are MNHEY and SVGEGT. V dropped 0 bases and J dropped 4 bases, with 12 bases sitting between them. This CDR3 has 15 residues. The CDR3 DNA sequence: TGTGCCAGCAGTTACTCGTACCGCAGGGGAGAGACCCAGTACTTC. The encoded protein is CASSYSYRRGETQYF.

The chain recombines TRBV7-9 with TRBJ2-1, with 14 bases matching TRBD2. CDR3 length: 14 amino acids. The V gene's germline CDR1 is SEHNR and CDR2 FQNEAQ (reference sequence). The junction had 3 bases not matched to a gene; V was cut back by 8 bases and J by 6 bases. CDR3 coding DNA: TGTGCCAGCGGAGGACTAGCGGGAGGCAATGAGCAGTTCTTC. It is translated as CASGGLAGGNEQFF.

This sequence joins TRBV29-1 and TRBJ2-7; D is perhaps TRBD1 or TRBD2 (5 bases each). With 3 bases removed from V and 3 bases from J, the gap between germline ends came to 9 bases. CDR3 size: 12 residues. Germline V CDR1 and CDR2: SQVTM, ANQGSEA. The CDR3 loop is CSVERDGYEQYF. The CDR3 bases are TGCAGCGTTGAGAGGGACGGCTACGAGCAGTACTTC.

This clonotype was observed a few times. The chain recombines TRBV6-5 with TRBJ2-3, with D maybe TRBD2 (6 bases). This CDR3 comprises 15 residues. V lost 4 bases to trimming and J lost 0 bases, with 11 bases between them. Germline loops: CDR1 MNHEY, CDR2 SVGAGI. The CDR3 loop is CASSLVAASTDTQYF. Written as DNA, the CDR3 is TGTGCCAGCAGTTTAGTAGCGGCAAGCACAGATACGCAGTATTTT.

The J gene is TRBJ2-1, the V gene TRBV7-2, with 8 bases matching TRBD2. The length of the CDR3 is 10 residues. J was trimmed by 14 bases and V by 8 bases; bases with no gene match: 5. Per the germline V gene, CDR1 is SGHTA and CDR2 is FQGNSA. In nucleotides, the CDR3 is TGTGCCAGCCAAAGCGGGAGTGAGTTCTTC. Residues: CASQSGSEFF.

The rearrangement joins TRBV2 to TRBJ2-1; possibly TRBD1 for D (5 bases). Trimming cost V 7 bases and J 6 bases, with 13 bases left between them. Per the germline V gene, CDR1 is SNHLY and CDR2 is FYNNEI. This CDR3 has 13 amino acids. The CDR3 DNA reads TGTGCCAGCACTACCGACAGCCGCAATGAGCAGTTCTTC. Amino acid sequence: CASTTDSRNEQFF. Supplemented by reference TRBV2 and TRBJ2-1, the full variable domain reads EPEVTQTPSHQVTQMGQEVILRCVPISNHLYFYWYRQILGQKVEFLVSFYNNEISEKSEIFDDQFSVERPDGSNFTLKIRSTKLEDSAMYFCASTTDSRNEQFFGPGTRLTVL.

This clonotype was seen a few times. The chain employs TRBV7-2 and TRBJ2-3; D is undetermined. The length of the CDR3 is 16 residues. Trimming shortened V by 1 base and J by 2 bases, and 13 bases separated the two germline ends. Germline-derived CDR1 and CDR2 are SGHTA and FQGNSA. As DNA, the CDR3 is TGTGCCAGCAGCTTAGTAGGCAGGCCCAACACAGATACGCAGTATTTT. It is translated as CASSLVGRPNTDTQYF. The full variable domain, with the rest looked up from reference TRBV7-2 and TRBJ2-3, is GAGVSQSPSNKVTEKGKDVELRCDPISGHTALYWYRQSLGQGLEFLIYFQGNSAPDKSGLPSDRFSAERTGGSVSTLTIQRTQQEDSAVYLCASSLVGRPNTDTQYFGPGTRLTVL.

The chain is built from TRBV20-1 and TRBJ2-7; D gene uncertain. Per germline, CDR1 DFQATT and CDR2 SNEGSKA (reference sequence). The CDR3 sequence is 10 residues long. The CDR3 nucleotides read TGCATCGCCGTTCGGAGCGAGCAGTACTTC. Protein product: CIAVRSEQYF.

This clonotype was seen more than once but under ten times. The chain links TRBV27 to TRBJ2-3; no reliable D call. Trimming removed 4 bases from V and 4 bases from J, with 9 bases in between. Germline CDR1 MNHEY, CDR2 SMNVEV (reference sequence). This CDR3 spans 13 amino acids. Here the CDR3 reads CASSSHLSDTQYF. CDR3 sequence (DNA): TGTGCCAGCAGTTCCCATCTATCAGATACGCAGTATTTT.

The chain is built from TRBV6-5 and TRBJ2-1, with 7 bases fitting TRBD2. This CDR3 is 18 amino acids long. The junction had 10 bases not matched to a gene; V was cut back by 2 bases and J by 0 bases. Germline CDR1 is MNHEY and CDR2 is SVGAGI. CDR3 region: CASSYASGPYGSYNEQFF. In DNA form, the CDR3 reads TGTGCCAGCAGTTACGCTAGCGGCCCATATGGCTCCTACAATGAGCAGTTCTTC.

This clonotype was counted a few times. The chain links TRBV5-4 to TRBJ1-1, with no clear D. Germline V gives CDR1 SGHNT, CDR2 YYREEE (reference sequence). Between the trimmed V and J ends, which lost 1 base and 5 bases, there was a span of 9 bases. The CDR3 consists of 13 residues. The DNA of the CDR3 is TGTGCCAGCAGCTTGTTCGGTAAGACTGAAGCTTTCTTT. It specifies CASSLFGKTEAFF.

The chain carries TRBV14 and TRBJ1-4; D unresolved. Per germline, CDR1 SGHDN and CDR2 FVKESK. The CDR3 runs to 12 residues. The V and J ends lost 3 bases and 7 bases respectively, with 6 bases between them. CDR3 coding DNA: TGTGCCAGCAGCCATAACAGTGAAAAACTGTTTTTT. It specifies CASSHNSEKLFF.

This clonotype was counted a few times. This rearrangement joins TRBV19 to TRBJ1-5; weak D call: TRBD1 (6 bases). Trimming took 5 bases from V and 9 from J, leaving 11 bases between them. The CDR3 runs 12 residues. Looked up from germline, CDR1 is LNHDA and CDR2 is SQIVND (reference sequence). This CDR3 is CASSGQGGPQHF. The DNA for the CDR3 is TGTGCCAGTAGTGGTCAAGGGGGGCCCCAGCATTTT.

This clonotype has only a few counts. J is TRBJ2-1 and V is TRBV25-1, with 7 positions matching TRBD1. CDR1 is MGHDK and CDR2 is SYGVNS in the germline V gene. This CDR3 has 14 residues. J gave up 2 bases and V 7 bases, and 5 bases lay outside the gene matches. The CDR3 sequence: CASTTGVAYNEQFF. The CDR3 DNA reads TGTGCCAGCACTACAGGGGTAGCCTACAATGAGCAGTTCTTC.

In nucleotides, the CDR3 is TGTGCCACGGAGCGGGAAAATTACAATGAGCAGTTCTTC. It yields the protein CATERENYNEQFF. J is TRBJ2-1 and V is TRBV6-6, with 7 bases that match TRBD2. The CDR3 contains 13 residues. Germline CDR1 MNHNY, CDR2 SVGAGI (reference sequence). V shed 10 bases, J shed 4 bases, and the junction held 7 bases outside the gene matches.

CDR3 nucleotide sequence: TGTGCCAGCAGTGAAGCCGTAGCCGGGCCGACGTATTTT. As protein: CASSEAVAGPTYF. The chain recombines TRBV2 with TRBJ2-3; no clear D. This CDR3 has 13 residues. CDR1 SNHLY and CDR2 FYNNEI come from the germline V gene. Trimming took 0 bases from V and 14 from J, leaving 15 bases between them.

The sample holds a few counts of this clonotype. The gene calls are TRBV27 and TRBJ2-7; D tentatively reads TRBD1 or TRBD2 (5 bases each). The CDR3 extends over 14 amino acids. The germline gives CDR1 MNHEY, CDR2 SMNVEV (reference sequence). V was clipped by 6 bases and J by 5 bases, with 17 bases between them. CDR3 nucleotides: TGTGCCAGCAGCCCCGGGGCTTTAAGGGACGAGCAGTACTTC. Translation: CASSPGALRDEQYF.

On this clonotype itself: It is likely a read error, because the conserved phenylalanine at the end of the CDR3 is missing. The chain combines TRBV12-3 or TRBV12-4 with TRBJ2-7; D remains unclear. V was shortened by 5 bases and J by 3 bases, with 5 bases between the two germline ends. The CDR3 has 11 amino acids. As DNA, the CDR3 is TGTGCCAGCAGTCCCGGCTACGAGCAGTACCTC. It yields the protein CASSPGYEQYL.

V and J are TRBV6-4 and TRBJ2-2; possible D gene TRBD2, 6 bases. The germline V and J ends were trimmed by 5 bases and 5 bases, with 12 bases remaining between them. Germline V gene data show CDR1 as MRHNA and CDR2 as SNTAGT. This CDR3 has 14 residues. CDR3 sequence: CASSLRELTGELFF. In DNA form, the CDR3 reads TGTGCCAGCAGTCTTCGGGAGTTAACCGGGGAGCTGTTTTTT.

This chain's CDR3 is CASSQVTGRGPQHF. The CDR3 nucleotides are TGCGCCAGCAGCCAAGTGACAGGGCGAGGGCCCCAGCATTTT. The chain is built from TRBV4-3 and TRBJ1-5, with 7 bases matching TRBD1. The CDR3 is made up of 14 amino acids. CDR1 is LGHNA, CDR2 YSLEER, per germline. After removal of 1 base from V and 9 bases from J, the junction contained 6 bases not matched to a gene.

There are a few counts of this clonotype. This sequence joins TRBV6-2 or TRBV6-3 and TRBJ1-1, with D possibly being TRBD1 (6 bases). V was clipped by 6 bases and J by 6 bases, with 14 bases between them. The CDR3 extends over 13 amino acids. The germline V gene encodes CDR1 MNHEY and CDR2 SVGEGT. The CDR3 reads CASSRGRGSEAFF. DNA for the CDR3: TGTGCCAGCAGCCGCGGCAGGGGATCTGAAGCTTTCTTT.

V usage is TRBV20-1 and J usage is TRBJ1-5; 9 bases are shared with TRBD1. This CDR3 has 15 amino acids. CDR1 and CDR2 (germline): DFQATT, SNEGSKA (reference sequence). With V trimmed by 3 bases and J by 2 bases, 5 bases remained unmatched. CDR3 protein: CSARRTGAGNQPQHF. In DNA, the CDR3 is TGCAGTGCTAGGAGGACAGGGGCTGGCAATCAGCCCCAGCATTTT.